This entry lists 17 T cell receptor beta chains sequenced from one sample in a study of regulatory T cells in long-lasting Graves disease. For TCR beta, libraries came from iRepertoire HTBI primers and Arm-PCR of CDR3 regions. Via MiXCR, TCRdb re-called the multiplex PCR reads, giving one row per CDR3 protein. The sample consists of fewer than 550,000 distinct CDR3 sequences, approximately 16% of them appearing once. The time point denotes: newly diagnosed GD, antithyroid drugs for less than 3 months. Extracted RNA from PBMCs served as the source of the TCR library. These data also formed part of another study, on T cells in Graves' hyperthyroidism and ophthalmopathy.

The sequencing used peripheral blood mononuclear cells (PBMCs), collected at new diagnosis, from a patient treated with antithyroid drugs. These receptors were obtained from a woman aged 35-65 years with Graves disease.

This chain uses TRBV7-9 with TRBJ1-4; possible D gene TRBD1, 6 bases. Germline V gene lookup returns CDR1 SEHNR and CDR2 FQNEAQ (reference sequence). The CDR3 length is 15 residues. V lost 5 bases and J 4 bases, leaving 14 bases between the germline ends. CDR3 DNA: TGTGCCAGCAGCCACAGGGTTTTGGATAATGAAAAACTGTTTTTT. Its translation: CASSHRVLDNEKLFF.

This clonotype was counted between two and nine times. This chain connects TRBV7-3 to TRBJ1-4; D possibly corresponds to TRBD1 (5 bases). V lost 5 bases and J lost 10, with 14 bases in between. CDR3 length: 13 residues. Germline V gene sequence: CDR1 SGHTA, CDR2 FQGTGA. The DNA of the CDR3 is TGTGCCAGCAGCCCCTACGGCGGGGCAAAACTGTTTTTT. Translating it yields CASSPYGGAKLFF.

This clonotype was found a few times. V gene TRBV7-9 combines with J gene TRBJ2-3; no clear D gene. The CDR3 covers 15 residues. Trimming removed 5 bases at V and 4 bases at J, with 16 bases between. Germline lookup yields CDR1 SEHNR and CDR2 FQNEAQ (reference sequence). In nucleotides, the CDR3 is TGTGCCAGCAGCAAACCGAGGATTGCCCCAGATACGCAGTATTTT. Protein sequence: CASSKPRIAPDTQYF.

The table lists this clonotype with a few counts. The genes are TRBV5-1 and TRBJ1-4; D unresolved. The V end lost 0 bases, the J end lost 8 bases, and 11 bases lay between the germline ends. This CDR3 is 14 amino acids long. Germline V gene sequence: CDR1 SGHRS, CDR2 YFSETQ. This CDR3 is CASSLEGLREKLFF. DNA for the CDR3: TGCGCCAGCAGCTTGGAAGGACTGAGAGAAAAACTGTTTTTT.

This clonotype was counted many times. The chain combines TRBV11-2 with TRBJ1-1; TRBD1 aligns across 7 bases. CDR3 size: 15 residues. V gave up 4 bases and J gave up 5 bases; unmatched junction bases: 10. Germline values: CDR1 SGHAT, CDR2 FQNNGV. The CDR3 is CASSWGTVASTEAFF. The CDR3 DNA reads as TGTGCCAGCAGCTGGGGGACAGTGGCTTCAACTGAAGCTTTCTTT.

The V gene is TRBV14, the J gene TRBJ2-2; D is unresolved. The CDR3 runs 14 residues. Germline CDR1 and CDR2: SGHDN and FVKESK. V was trimmed by 1 base and J by 4 bases, leaving 7 bases between them. CDR3: CASSQGPITGELFF. As DNA, the CDR3 is TGTGCCAGCAGCCAAGGTCCCATCACCGGGGAGCTGTTTTTT.

The chain has TRBV3-1 and TRBJ2-1; D gene uncertain. Germline loops: CDR1 LGHDT, CDR2 YNNKEL (reference sequence). V was clipped by 0 bases and J by 3 bases, with 12 bases between them. The CDR3 extends over 16 amino acids. In DNA form, the CDR3 reads TGTGCCAGCAGCCAAGATCGAGATAGGATCTACAATGAGCAGTTCTTC. Translating gives CASSQDRDRIYNEQFF.

There are many counts of this clonotype. This rearrangement joins TRBV3-1 to TRBJ1-4; maybe TRBD1 (6 bases). The length of the CDR3 is 15 residues. The germline V gene encodes CDR1 LGHDT and CDR2 YNNKEL (reference sequence). Deletions cut 0 bases from V and 10 bases from J, with 15 bases between. The CDR3: CASSQDLGRGGKLFF. CDR3 bases: TGTGCCAGCAGCCAAGATCTGGGCAGGGGCGGAAAACTGTTTTTT. The variable domain in full, completed from reference TRBV3-1 and TRBJ1-4, reads DTAVSQTPKYLVTQMGNDKSIKCEQNLGHDTMYWYKQDSKKFLKIMFSYNNKELIINETVPNRFSPKSPDKAHLNLHINSLELGDSAVYFCASSQDLGRGGKLFFGSGTQLSVL.

This clonotype showed up many times. The rearrangement joins TRBV28 to TRBJ2-2; 8 nucleotides match TRBD2. This CDR3 contains 15 residues. J lost 1 base, V lost 6 bases, and 4 bases had no gene match. CDR1 is MDHEN, CDR2 SYDVKM, per germline. The CDR3 DNA reads as TGTGCCAGCAGCCCGGGGGGGGTGAACACCGGGGAGCTGTTTTTT. Protein sequence: CASSPGGVNTGELFF.

The chain recombines TRBV10-3 with TRBJ2-3, with D possibly TRBD1 on 6 matching bases. From germline, CDR1 is ENHRY and CDR2 SYGVKD. The V end was cut by 1 base, the J end by 6 bases, with 11 bases between. The CDR3 covers 14 residues. CDR3: CAISEWGLGDTQYF. CDR3 coding DNA: TGTGCCATCAGTGAGTGGGGGCTGGGCGATACGCAGTATTTT.

Concerning this clonotype: A read error is possible here, since a much larger clone lies one base away. V is TRBV18 and J is TRBJ2-7; 8 bases are shared with TRBD1. With V trimmed by 6 bases and J by 2 bases, 6 bases remained unmatched. This CDR3 is 14 amino acids long. Germline V gives CDR1 KGHSH, CDR2 LQKENI. The CDR3 DNA reads TGTGCCAGCTCGCTCCAACAGGGGGCCTACGAGCAGTACTTC. Translating it yields CASSLQQGAYEQYF.

As for this clonotype: With a much larger clone just one base away, this may be a read error. This chain uses TRBV6-9 with TRBJ1-4; 8 bases align to TRBD1. The ends lost 4 bases at V and 8 bases at J; junction bases unmatched: 15. The CDR3 has 17 residues. Germline values: CDR1 MNHGY, CDR2 SVAAGI. The CDR3 region is CASSLSPGAGGEEKLFF. The CDR3 nucleotides read TGTGCCAGCAGTTTATCGCCCGGGGCAGGGGGCGAGGAAAAACTGTTTTTT.

In regard to this clonotype: This sequence may be a read error, since a much larger clone differs from it by one base. The V gene is TRBV28, the J gene TRBJ2-7; D is unresolved. Germline V gene lookup returns CDR1 MDHEN and CDR2 SYDVKM. This CDR3 comprises 10 residues. Trimming left V 2 bases short and J 7 bases short, with 3 bases between. The CDR3 is CASSLQEQYV. The CDR3 bases are TGTGCCAGCAGTTTACAAGAGCAGTACGTC.

This chain connects TRBV2 to TRBJ2-3, with 7 positions matching TRBD2. Germline-derived CDR1 and CDR2 are SNHLY and FYNNEI. The CDR3 has 14 amino acids. V lost 8 bases and J lost 3; bases outside the gene matches: 8. CDR3 sequence (DNA): TGTGCCAGCCACCGCCTAGCGGTAACAGATACGCAGTATTTT. It encodes CASHRLAVTDTQYF.

This clonotype was counted many times. The chain employs TRBV5-1 and TRBJ2-5; the match to TRBD1 covers 7 bases. This CDR3 is 15 amino acids long. Germline V gene lookup returns CDR1 SGHRS and CDR2 YFSETQ. Germline trimming cut 3 bases from V and 0 bases from J; bases unmatched to any gene: 5. CDR3 nucleotides: TGCGCCAGCAGCTCAGGGGGTTCGTACCAAGAGACCCAGTACTTC. Protein product: CASSSGGSYQETQYF.

Only a few counts were recorded for this clonotype. The chain couples TRBV7-2 to TRBJ1-5; TRBD1 matches 9 bases. Germline lookup yields CDR1 SGHTA and CDR2 FQGNSA. The CDR3 runs 15 residues. V gave up 8 bases and J gave up 0 bases; unmatched junction bases: 5. CDR3 sequence (DNA): TGTGCCAGCTCCCGGACAGGGGCTAGCAATCAGCCCCAGCATTTT. Its protein is CASSRTGASNQPQHF.

This clonotype has a count of ten or more. The chain recombines TRBV2 with TRBJ1-2, with a possible D match to TRBD1 (5 bases). CDR1 is SNHLY, CDR2 FYNNEI, per germline. Trimming shortened V by 0 bases and J by 5 bases, and 13 bases separated the two germline ends. This CDR3 is 15 amino acids long. Here the CDR3 reads CASSEARTGPYGYTF. The CDR3 DNA is TGTGCCAGCAGTGAAGCGCGGACGGGACCGTATGGCTACACCTTC.